This record looks at one TCR beta chain sequence and its context. The sample originates from a study of cytomegalovirus exposure and HLA in healthy donors. 60 Vbeta and 13 Jbeta primers were used in PCR. Clones were read by immunoSEQ multiplex PCR, and TCRdb kept only the in-frame ones, dropping some. The table has a few hundred thousand clones, 92% seen once; the top ten hold approximately 1.5%. Germline values: CDR1 MNHNY, CDR2 SVGAGI (reference sequence). V shed 7 bases, J shed 4 bases, and the junction held 8 bases outside the gene matches. The length of the CDR3 is 14 residues. The TCR sequence derives from a girl under 10 years old in good health and CMV-seronegative. The chain links TRBV6-6 to TRBJ1-2, with 8 positions matching TRBD1. Material: PBMCs. The CDR3 protein is CASKIGTGGYGYTF. In DNA, the CDR3 is TGTGCCAGCAAAATTGGCACAGGGGGCTATGGCTACACCTTC.